These 2 T cell receptor beta chains originate from one sample sequenced in a study of T cell responses to AZD1222 COVID-19 vaccine. The repertoire was sequenced with immunoSEQ multiplex PCR; TCRdb's copy has only in-frame clones and lacks some. In the table there are tens of thousands of clones, 75% to 90% of which are singletons. Material: peripheral blood, obtained 28 days after the second AZD1222 dose. The receptor set was obtained from an adult who received the AZD1222 COVID-19 vaccine.

The chain links TRBV19 to TRBJ1-2; possible D gene TRBD1, 5 bases. Germline V gene lookup returns CDR1 LNHDA and CDR2 SQIVND (reference sequence). This CDR3 spans 16 amino acids. V was pared by 2 bases and J by 8 bases, with 21 bases between. The CDR3: CASSIPGADRGLGYTF. CDR3 DNA: TGTGCCAGTAGTATACCCGGGGCAGACCGGGGCCTCGGCTACACCTTC.

This clone was observed once. The chain combines TRBV9 with TRBJ2-1; D is unclear. CDR3 length equals 14 residues. Trimming cost V 0 bases and J 6 bases, with 10 bases left between them. Germline V gene sequence: CDR1 SGDLS, CDR2 YYNGEE. CDR3 in amino acids: CASSVDSGFNEQFF. For the CDR3, the DNA is TGTGCCAGCAGCGTAGATTCCGGGTTCAATGAGCAGTTCTTC.